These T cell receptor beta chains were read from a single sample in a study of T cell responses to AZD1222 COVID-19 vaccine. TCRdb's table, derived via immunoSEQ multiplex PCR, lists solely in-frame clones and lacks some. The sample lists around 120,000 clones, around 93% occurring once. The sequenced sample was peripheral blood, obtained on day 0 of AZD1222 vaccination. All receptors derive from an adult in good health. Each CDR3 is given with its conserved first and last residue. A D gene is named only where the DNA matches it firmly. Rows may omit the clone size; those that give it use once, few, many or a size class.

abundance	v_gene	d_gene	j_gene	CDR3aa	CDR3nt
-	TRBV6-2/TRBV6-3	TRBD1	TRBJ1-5	CASSLTDRVSNQPQHF	TGTGCCAGCAGTCTGACAGACAGGGTTAGCAATCAGCCCCAGCATTTT
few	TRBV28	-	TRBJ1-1	CASSLALSGDTEAFF	TGTGCCAGCAGTTTAGCTCTTTCGGGGGACACTGAAGCTTTCTTT
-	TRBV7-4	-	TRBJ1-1	CASSLGVDSYTEAFF	TGTGCCAGCAGCTTAGGGGTGGACAGCTACACTGAAGCTTTCTTT
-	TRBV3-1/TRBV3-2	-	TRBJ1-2	CASSQALAGLGGYTF	TGTGCCAGCAGCCAAGCGCTTGCAGGCCTCGGTGGCTACACCTTC
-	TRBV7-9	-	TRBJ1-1	CASSLNVRAWSF	TGTGCCAGCAGCCTAAACGTCAGGGCCTGGAGCTTT
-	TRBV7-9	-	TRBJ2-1	CASSFGTYNEQFF	TGTGCCAGCAGCTTCGGCACCTACAATGAGCAGTTCTTC
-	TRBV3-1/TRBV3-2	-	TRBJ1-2	CASRDPKTNYGYTF	TGTGCCAGCCGTGACCCCAAGACAAACTATGGCTACACCTTC
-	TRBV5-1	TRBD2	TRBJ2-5	CASSLVGASREEETQYF	TGCGCCAGCAGCTTGGTAGGCGCTAGCCGGGAGGAGGAGACCCAGTACTTC
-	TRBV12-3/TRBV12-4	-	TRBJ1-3	CASCRSEGGTIYF	TGCGCCAGTTGTCGCTCCGAGGGGGGCACCATATATTTT
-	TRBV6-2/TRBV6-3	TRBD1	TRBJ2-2	CASSYSTGGYTGELFF	TGTGCCAGCAGTTACTCGACAGGGGGGTACACCGGGGAGCTGTTTTTT
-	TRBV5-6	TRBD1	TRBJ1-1	CASSALGGSNTEAFF	TGTGCCAGCAGCGCACTAGGGGGCTCGAACACTGAAGCTTTCTTT
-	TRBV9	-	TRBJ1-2	CASSTAGPQDGYTF	TGTGCCAGCAGCACCGCCGGGCCCCAGGATGGCTACACCTTC
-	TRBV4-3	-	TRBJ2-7	CASSQDSYSPASYEQYF	TGCGCCAGCAGCCAAGATTCGTACTCCCCGGCTTCCTACGAGCAGTACTTC
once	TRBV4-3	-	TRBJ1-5	CASSQAISDGQPQHF	TGCGCCAGCAGCCAAGCGATCAGCGACGGTCAGCCCCAGCATTTT
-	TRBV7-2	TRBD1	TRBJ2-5	CASTWDRHYQETQYF	TGTGCCAGTACCTGGGACAGACATTACCAAGAGACCCAGTACTTC
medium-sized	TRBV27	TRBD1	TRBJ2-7	CASSLGDRGLSYEQYF	TGTGCCAGCAGTTTAGGGGACAGGGGCCTCTCCTACGAGCAGTACTTC
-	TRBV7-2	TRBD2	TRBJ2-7	CASSSPLAGVYEQYF	TGTGCCAGCAGCTCCCCTCTAGCGGGAGTGTACGAGCAGTACTTC
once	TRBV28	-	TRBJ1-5	CASSLTGDLYSNQPQHF	TGTGCCAGCAGTCTCACTGGGGACCTATATAGCAATCAGCCCCAGCATTTT
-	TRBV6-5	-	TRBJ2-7	CASSYGRSSYEQYF	TGTGCCAGCAGTTACGGCAGGAGCTCCTACGAGCAGTACTTC
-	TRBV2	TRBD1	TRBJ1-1	CASRETWDREAFF	TGTGCCAGCAGGGAAACCTGGGACAGGGAAGCTTTCTTT
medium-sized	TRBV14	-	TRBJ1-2	CASSQPPWGVGYTF	TGTGCCAGCAGCCAGCCCCCTTGGGGGGTCGGCTACACCTTC
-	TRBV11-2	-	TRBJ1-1	CASSLGPGSTEAFF	TGTGCCAGCAGCTTAGGCCCCGGTTCGACTGAAGCTTTCTTT
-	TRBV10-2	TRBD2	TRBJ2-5	CASMLGRAPAETQYF	TGCGCCAGCATGTTAGGGAGGGCGCCAGCGGAGACCCAGTACTTC
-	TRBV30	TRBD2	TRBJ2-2	CAWSPKWGGTGELFF	TGTGCCTGGAGCCCAAAGTGGGGGGGTACCGGGGAGCTGTTTTTT
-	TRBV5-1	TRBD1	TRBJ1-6	CASSSSTGEASPLHF	TGCGCCAGCAGCTCGTCGACAGGGGAGGCTTCACCCCTCCACTTT
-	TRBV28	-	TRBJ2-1	CASLGETGSSYNEQFF	TGTGCCAGCCTTGGGGAAACAGGGAGCTCCTACAATGAGCAGTTCTTC
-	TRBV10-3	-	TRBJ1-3	CAISESTRLNTIYF	TGTGCCATCAGTGAGTCGACTCGGTTAAACACCATATATTTT
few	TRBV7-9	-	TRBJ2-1	CASSLADVGPWGNEQFF	TGTGCCAGCAGCTTAGCGGACGTTGGGCCCTGGGGCAATGAGCAGTTCTTC
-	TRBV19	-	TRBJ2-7	CASSIFNRVGYEQYF	TGTGCCAGTAGTATTTTTAACAGGGTCGGCTACGAGCAGTACTTC
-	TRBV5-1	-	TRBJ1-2	CASSPGTARAYSYTF	TGCGCCAGCAGCCCCGGGACGGCGAGGGCCTATAGCTACACCTTC
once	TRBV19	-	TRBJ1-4	CASSMGESLPTNEKLFF	TGTGCCAGTAGTATGGGGGAGAGTCTCCCCACTAATGAAAAACTGTTTTTT
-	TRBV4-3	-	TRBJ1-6	CASSQDSPSSPLHF	TGCGCCAGCAGCCAAGATTCTCCGTCCTCACCCCTCCACTTT
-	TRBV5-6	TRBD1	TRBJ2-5	CASSPNGTGGKETQYF	TGTGCCAGCAGCCCAAATGGGACAGGGGGAAAAGAGACCCAGTACTTC
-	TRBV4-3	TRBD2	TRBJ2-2	CASSQDSGSWTGELFF	TGCGCCAGCAGCCAAGATAGCGGGAGTTGGACCGGGGAGCTGTTTTTT
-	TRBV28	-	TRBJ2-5	CASSEETQYF	TGTGCCAGCAGTGAAGAGACCCAGTACTTC
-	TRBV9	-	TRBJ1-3	CASSVGTAFSGNTIYF	TGTGCCAGCAGCGTGGGTACAGCATTCTCTGGAAACACCATATATTTT
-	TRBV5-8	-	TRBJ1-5	CASSLQGYSNQPQHF	TGTGCCAGCAGCTTACAGGGTTATAGCAATCAGCCCCAGCATTTT
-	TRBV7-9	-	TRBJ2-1	CASSLGISSYNEQFF	TGTGCCAGCAGCTTGGGCATATCCTCCTACAATGAGCAGTTCTTC
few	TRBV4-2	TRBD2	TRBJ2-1	CASSQERGGNNEQFF	TGTGCCAGCAGCCAAGAGCGGGGGGGCAACAATGAGCAGTTCTTC
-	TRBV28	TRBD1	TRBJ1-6	CASSPGQGRSPLHF	TGTGCCAGCAGCCCCGGACAGGGAAGGTCACCCCTCCACTTT
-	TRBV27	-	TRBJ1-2	CASSSFGGGNGYTF	TGTGCCAGCAGTTCCTTCGGGGGGGGCAATGGCTACACCTTC
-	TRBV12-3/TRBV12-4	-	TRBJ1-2	CASSRSLDGYTF	TGTGCCAGCAGTAGGAGTTTGGATGGCTACACCTTC
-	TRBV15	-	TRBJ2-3	CATFGDPNYTQYF	TGTGCCACCTTCGGCGATCCTAACTATACGCAGTATTTT
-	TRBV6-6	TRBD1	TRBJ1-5	CASSLKGTGEGNQPQHF	TGTGCCAGCAGTCTAAAGGGTACAGGGGAGGGCAATCAGCCCCAGCATTTT
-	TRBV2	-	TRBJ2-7	CASREEFYGEQYF	TGTGCCAGCAGGGAAGAATTCTACGGAGAGCAGTACTTC
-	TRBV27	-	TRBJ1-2	CASSLGGQGGYGYTF	TGTGCCAGCAGTTTAGGGGGGCAGGGCGGCTATGGCTACACCTTC
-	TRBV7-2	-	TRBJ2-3	CASSWADTQYF	TGTGCCAGCAGCTGGGCAGATACGCAGTATTTT
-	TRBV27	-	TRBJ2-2	CASSWEGSETGELFF	TGTGCCAGCAGTTGGGAAGGGAGTGAAACCGGGGAGCTGTTTTTT
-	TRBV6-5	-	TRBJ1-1	CASRRQENTEAFF	TGTGCCAGCAGGAGACAGGAGAACACTGAAGCTTTCTTT
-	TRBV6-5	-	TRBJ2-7	CASGPPLSYEQYF	TGTGCCAGCGGACCCCCCCTCTCCTACGAGCAGTACTTC